This TCR beta chain was sequenced during a study of blood T cell repertoires in COVID-19. Study as a whole: Sites in the United States, Italy and Spain provided acute and convalescent COVID-19 samples.

The CDR3 covers 15 residues. CDR1 and CDR2 (germline): SEHNR, FQNEAQ (reference sequence). V was shortened by 5 bases and J by 4 bases, with 17 bases between the two germline ends. Per the original methods: Reference gene primer amplification gave nucleated cell count estimates. Repertoires were generated with immunoSEQ multiplex PCR, while TCRdb's copy carries only in-frame clones and drops some. V and J calls and clone size follow that table, whereas D and trimming were derived from the DNA. The table shows 250,000 or so clones, with approximately 84% occurring only once. Sequencing used PBMCs or T cells enriched from blood (not recorded which). V usage is TRBV7-9 and J usage is TRBJ1-1; D gene unclear. The sequence was obtained from a man in his fifties who had recovered from COVID-19. The CDR3 DNA reads TGTGCCAGCAGCCTCCGGGCCTTACGGGGCACTGAAGCTTTCTTT. It yields the protein CASSLRALRGTEAFF.